The present entry profiles one T cell receptor beta chain with its context. The data were obtained in a study of control samples from healthy donors and cancer patients. The method was immunoSEQ multiplex PCR; TCRdb's version includes in-frame clones alone and lacks a portion of them. The sample has fewer than 200,000 clones, around 89% seen once. The CDR3 covers 11 residues. Per germline, CDR1 MDHEN and CDR2 SYDVKM. V was pared by 2 bases and J by 5 bases, with 4 bases between. The sequence derives from a woman between 50 and 59 years old in good health. The chain combines TRBV28 with TRBJ2-7; D call uncertain. The sequencing input was blood. This chain's CDR3 is CASSLIHEQYF. The CDR3 DNA follows: TGTGCCAGCAGTTTAATCCACGAGCAGTACTTC.